The 26 T cell receptor beta chains below come from one sample, sequenced in a study of neurological immune-mediated disorders. TCRdb re-derived calls from the 5' RACE reads in MiXCR, one entry per CDR3 protein. Here the sample spans about 87,000 distinct CDR3 sequences, roughly 3.5% being singletons. The sequenced sample consisted of PBMCs. These TCRs come from a woman aged 50 to 60 with multiple sclerosis.

This clonotype appeared many times. The V and J genes are TRBV20-1 and TRBJ2-7; D assignment may be TRBD1 or TRBD2 (5 bases each). The CDR3 has 13 amino acids. CDR1 is DFQATT, CDR2 SNEGSKA, per germline (reference sequence). Trimming stripped 6 bases from V and 0 bases from J, with 12 bases between. The CDR3 reads CSAWAGSSYEQYF. For the CDR3, the DNA is TGCAGTGCATGGGCAGGGAGCTCCTACGAGCAGTACTTC.

This clonotype has at least ten counts. This chain connects TRBV7-2 to TRBJ2-7, with D perhaps TRBD1 (6 bases). CDR1 SGHTA and CDR2 FQGNSA come from the germline V gene. This CDR3 contains 15 residues. Trimming left V 4 bases short and J 1 base short, with 14 bases between. CDR3 amino acids: CASSSHRVGSYEQYF. CDR3 in DNA: TGTGCCAGCAGCTCGCACAGGGTCGGGTCCTACGAGCAGTACTTC.

This clonotype was picked up many times. The chain employs TRBV6-2 or TRBV6-3 and TRBJ2-1, with 11 bases that match TRBD2. J lost 9 bases, V lost 0 bases, and 7 bases had no gene match. The length of the CDR3 is 16 residues. The germline gives CDR1 MNHEY, CDR2 SVGEGT. CDR3 in amino acids: CASSYSSSGGAFEQFF. The CDR3 coding sequence is TGTGCCAGCAGTTACTCGAGTAGCGGGGGGGCTTTTGAGCAGTTCTTC.

This clonotype has a count of ten or more. As DNA, the CDR3 is TGTGCCACCTGTCACCATACGCAGTACAATGAGCAGTTCTTC. This encodes CATCHHTQYNEQFF. The chain uses TRBV6-2 or TRBV6-3 and TRBJ2-1; the D is unclear. Germline CDR1 reads MNHEY; CDR2 reads SVGEGT. The CDR3 loop spans 14 amino acids. Trimming took 10 bases from V and 4 from J, leaving 17 bases between them.

This clonotype was picked up many times. The genes are TRBV28 and TRBJ1-5, with 9 bases that match TRBD1. V shed 5 bases and J 1 base; nucleotides not matched to a gene: 3. There are 15 residues in the CDR3. Germline CDR1 is MDHEN and CDR2 is SYDVKM. The CDR3 sequence: CASSTGGGSNQPQHF. CDR3 in DNA: TGTGCCAGCAGTACAGGGGGCGGCAGCAATCAGCCCCAGCATTTT.

This clonotype has at least ten counts. This chain connects TRBV3-1 to TRBJ2-1, with D hard to call. Germline loops: CDR1 LGHDT, CDR2 YNNKEL (reference sequence). V shed 2 bases and J shed 7 bases, with 15 bases lying between them. CDR3 length: 15 residues. This CDR3 is CASSQFGGPGNEQFF. The CDR3, as DNA: TGTGCCAGCAGCCAATTTGGCGGACCAGGAAATGAGCAGTTCTTC.

Many counts were recorded for this clonotype. The chain combines TRBV6-5 with TRBJ1-1; D is undetermined. Trimming removed 2 bases from V and 8 bases from J, with 15 bases in between. CDR1 is MNHEY and CDR2 is SVGAGI in the germline V gene. The length of the CDR3 is 14 residues. The DNA of the CDR3 is TGTGCCAGCAGTTACGATACAGTTGGCGGGGAAGCTTTCTTT. This encodes CASSYDTVGGEAFF.

There are many counts of this clonotype. V and J are TRBV6-5 and TRBJ2-1; D uncertain. Germline V lookup: CDR1 MNHEY, CDR2 SVGAGI. Between the trimmed V and J ends, which lost 10 bases and 2 bases, there was a span of 12 bases. This CDR3 contains 13 residues. CDR3 coding DNA: TGTGCCACCAGCCTTCTGGCCTACAATGAGCAGTTCTTC. It yields the protein CATSLLAYNEQFF.

This clonotype was counted many times. V and J are TRBV20-1 and TRBJ1-1; 8 nucleotides line up with TRBD1. With 6 bases clipped from V and 10 bases from J, the junction kept 22 bases outside the gene matches. Germline CDR1 is DFQATT and CDR2 is SNEGSKA (reference sequence). The length of the CDR3 is 16 residues. CDR3 DNA: TGCAGTGCGCCCGAGCCCACAGGGGGTAAGGTCTCGCGAGCTTTCTTT. It codes for CSAPEPTGGKVSRAFF.

This clonotype was observed many times. The genes are TRBV20-1 and TRBJ2-1; D is tentatively TRBD1 or TRBD2 (7 bases each). The V gene's germline CDR1 is DFQATT and CDR2 SNEGSKA (reference sequence). The CDR3 contains 13 residues. The V end lost 3 bases, the J end lost 9 bases, and 15 bases lay between the germline ends. The CDR3 here is CSASRLAGGEQFF. DNA for the CDR3: TGCAGTGCTAGCCGACTAGCAGGGGGTGAGCAGTTCTTC.

This clonotype has at least ten counts. The CDR3 sequence is CSARDRGVGGSTDTQYF. In DNA form, the CDR3 reads TGCAGTGCTAGAGATCGGGGGGTCGGGGGTTCGACAGATACGCAGTATTTT. The rearrangement joins TRBV20-1 to TRBJ2-3, with TRBD2 identical over 7 bases. Trimming took 0 bases from V and 3 from J; bases not matched to a gene: 12. The CDR3 covers 17 residues. Germline assignment: CDR1 DFQATT and CDR2 SNEGSKA (reference sequence).

In its sample, this clonotype was seen many times. The V gene is TRBV5-1, the J gene TRBJ1-2; D might be TRBD1 (5 bases). CDR3 length equals 14 residues. V was pared by 0 bases and J by 6 bases, with 12 bases between. Germline CDR1 is SGHRS and CDR2 is YFSETQ. The chain's CDR3 is CASSLEHGGDGYTF. The CDR3 DNA reads TGCGCCAGCAGCTTGGAGCATGGGGGGGATGGCTACACCTTC.

This clonotype was observed many times. This chain uses TRBV2 with TRBJ2-1; 9 nucleotides line up with TRBD2. After removal of 1 base from V and 4 bases from J, the junction contained 5 bases not matched to a gene. The CDR3 is 16 residues long. Germline CDR1 SNHLY, CDR2 FYNNEI. For the CDR3, the DNA is TGTGCCAGCAGTGAAGTTAGACTAGCGGTTTACAATGAGCAGTTCTTC. This encodes CASSEVRLAVYNEQFF.

This clonotype occurred many times. This chain links TRBV12-3 or TRBV12-4 with TRBJ2-7, with D perhaps matching TRBD1 (6 bases). V was pared by 6 bases and J by 0 bases, with 15 bases between. This CDR3 contains 15 residues. CDR3 amino acids: CASRIQGLNSYEQYF. Written as DNA, the CDR3 is TGTGCCAGCAGAATACAGGGATTAAACTCCTACGAGCAGTACTTC.

This clonotype came up a few times. The rearrangement links TRBV7-6 to TRBJ2-5, with D perhaps TRBD1 or TRBD2 (5 bases each). V was clipped by 3 bases and J by 5 bases, with 16 bases between them. This CDR3 comprises 15 residues. Germline CDR1 is SGHVS and CDR2 is FNYEAQ. The CDR3 protein is CASSFYGSEGETQYF. The DNA of the CDR3 is TGTGCCAGCAGCTTCTATGGCTCCGAGGGGGAGACCCAGTACTTC.

This clonotype was found many times. DNA of the CDR3: TGCAGTGCTGGACCCCCGCGGGGGAGCTCCTACGAGCAGTACTTC. This sequence encodes CSAGPPRGSSYEQYF. The chain is built from TRBV20-1 and TRBJ2-7; 7 bases fit TRBD2. Germline CDR1 DFQATT, CDR2 SNEGSKA (reference sequence). Trimming at V came to 5 bases and at J to 0 bases, leaving 10 bases not matched to a gene. This CDR3 has 15 amino acids.

This clonotype was counted many times. The V gene is TRBV20-1, the J gene TRBJ2-2; 7 bases are shared with TRBD1. The germline V gene has CDR1 DFQATT and CDR2 SNEGSKA (reference sequence). The CDR3 spans 16 residues. Trimming cost V 1 base and J 5 bases; bases outside gene matches: 10. This CDR3 reads CSARGRTGVGTGELFF. The CDR3 DNA reads as TGCAGTGCTAGAGGAAGGACAGGCGTGGGGACCGGGGAGCTGTTTTTT.

Ten or more counts support this clonotype. The chain joins TRBV12-3 or TRBV12-4 to TRBJ2-3; 10 nucleotides agree with TRBD1. V shed 6 bases and J 2 bases; nucleotides not matched to a gene: 8. The CDR3 covers 16 residues. The CDR3 sequence: CASRRSGTGATDTQYF. DNA of the CDR3: TGTGCCAGCAGACGCTCCGGGACAGGGGCCACAGATACGCAGTATTTT.

There are many counts of this clonotype. This sequence joins TRBV7-2 and TRBJ2-3, with D unresolved. The CDR3 runs to 14 residues. The germline gives CDR1 SGHTA, CDR2 FQGNSA. With 5 bases removed from V and 9 bases from J, the gap between germline ends came to 18 bases. In nucleotides, the CDR3 is TGTGCCAGCAGCACTGGACCGTCTCCGAACACGCAGTATTTT. It encodes CASSTGPSPNTQYF.

This clonotype was observed at least ten times. The chain links TRBV15 to TRBJ1-1, with a weak D call TRBD1 (6 bases). The CDR3 extends over 15 amino acids. Trimming cost V 0 bases and J 4 bases, with 12 bases left between them. Germline V gene sequence: CDR1 LNHNV, CDR2 YYDKDF (reference sequence). CDR3 residues: CATSRDTGRGTEAFF. The CDR3 coding sequence is TGTGCCACCAGCAGAGATACAGGGCGGGGCACTGAAGCTTTCTTT.

This clonotype was observed many times. J is TRBJ2-3 and V is TRBV20-1; D unresolved. The CDR3 runs to 12 residues. The germline V gene has CDR1 DFQATT and CDR2 SNEGSKA (reference sequence). Trimming removed 6 bases at V and 0 bases at J, with 7 bases between. The CDR3 protein is CSALKSTDTQYF. The CDR3 DNA reads as TGCAGTGCCCTAAAAAGCACAGATACGCAGTATTTT.

This clonotype was seen at least ten times. The chain employs TRBV20-1 and TRBJ2-7, with 9 nucleotides matching TRBD1. With V trimmed by 3 bases and J by 5 bases, 8 bases remained unmatched. This CDR3 is built from 14 residues. Germline CDR1 reads DFQATT; CDR2 reads SNEGSKA (reference sequence). The CDR3, as DNA: TGCAGTGCTAGGGAACGGGGACAGGGACACGAGCAGTACTTC. Amino acid sequence: CSARERGQGHEQYF.

This clonotype was seen repeatedly, ten times or more. CDR3 loop: CASSEGWGLGNTIYF. For the CDR3, the DNA is TGTGCCAGCAGTGAAGGCTGGGGGCTTGGAAACACCATATATTTT. The chain employs TRBV2 and TRBJ1-3, with D perhaps TRBD1 (6 bases). Germline V gene lookup returns CDR1 SNHLY and CDR2 FYNNEI. This CDR3 comprises 15 residues. Trimming removed 1 base from V and 3 bases from J, with 10 bases in between. Supplemented by reference TRBV2 and TRBJ1-3, the full variable domain reads EPEVTQTPSHQVTQMGQEVILRCVPISNHLYFYWYRQILGQKVEFLVSFYNNEISEKSEIFDDQFSVERPDGSNFTLKIRSTKLEDSAMYFCASSEGWGLGNTIYFGEGSWLTVV.

This clonotype was counted at least ten times. CDR3 bases: TGTGCCAGTAAGGGGAATGGCGGTCAGCCCCAGCATTTT. It codes for CASKGNGGQPQHF. The chain couples TRBV19 to TRBJ1-5; tentative D call: TRBD1 (5 bases). Germline V gene lookup returns CDR1 LNHDA and CDR2 SQIVND (reference sequence). This CDR3 has 13 residues. Deletions cut 7 bases from V and 6 bases from J, with 13 bases between. Full variable domain (outside the CDR3, taken from reference TRBV19 and TRBJ1-5): DGGITQSPKYLFRKEGQNVTLSCEQNLNHDAMYWYRQDPGQGLRLIYYSQIVNDFQKGDIAEGYSVSREKKESFPLTVTSAQKNPTAFYLCASKGNGGQPQHFGDGTRLSIL.

This clonotype was detected many times. The rearrangement links TRBV7-2 to TRBJ2-3, with 15 bases identical to TRBD2. Trimming cost V 5 bases and J 2 bases; bases outside gene matches: 2. The germline CDR1 and CDR2 sequences are SGHTA and FQGNSA. The CDR3 runs to 16 residues. In DNA form, the CDR3 reads TGTGCCAGCAGCAGGACTAGCGGGGGGGTCACAGATACGCAGTATTTT. This sequence encodes CASSRTSGGVTDTQYF.

This clonotype showed up many times. The CDR3 protein is CSARPTSGGYNEQFF. As DNA, the CDR3 is TGCAGTGCTAGGCCAACTAGCGGGGGCTACAATGAGCAGTTCTTC. V gene TRBV20-1 combines with J gene TRBJ2-1, with TRBD2 matching 11 bases. This CDR3 is 15 amino acids long. The V gene's germline CDR1 is DFQATT and CDR2 SNEGSKA (reference sequence). V trimming: 3 bases; J trimming: 3 bases; junction bases outside the gene matches: 4.